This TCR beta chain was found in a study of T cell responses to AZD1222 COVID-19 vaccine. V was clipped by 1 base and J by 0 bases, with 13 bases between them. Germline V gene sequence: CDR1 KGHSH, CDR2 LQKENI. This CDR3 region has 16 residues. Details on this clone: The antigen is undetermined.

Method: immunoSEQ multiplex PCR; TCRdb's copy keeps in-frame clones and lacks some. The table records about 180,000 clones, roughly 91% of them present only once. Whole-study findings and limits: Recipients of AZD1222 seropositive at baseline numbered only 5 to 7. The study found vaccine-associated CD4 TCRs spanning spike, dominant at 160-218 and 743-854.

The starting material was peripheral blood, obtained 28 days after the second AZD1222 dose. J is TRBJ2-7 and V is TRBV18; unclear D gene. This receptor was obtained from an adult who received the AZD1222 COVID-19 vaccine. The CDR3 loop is CASSPLDTKVSYEQYF. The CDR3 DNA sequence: TGTGCCAGCTCACCACTTGATACGAAGGTCTCCTACGAGCAGTACTTC.